Included here is one T cell receptor (beta chain) sequence, with context. Its antigen is unknown. The data were taken from a study of OX40 agonist ivuxolimab in advanced cancers. The method was immunoSEQ multiplex PCR; TCRdb's version includes in-frame clones alone and lacks a portion of them. The top ten clones hold around 2.6% of a sample with tens of thousands of clones, 75% to 95% of them seen once. Trimming took 6 bases from V and 2 from J; bases not matched to a gene: 3. CDR1 is SNHLY and CDR2 is FYNNEI in the germline V gene. CDR3 length equals 14 residues. The investigators sampled blood at baseline, at cycle 4 day 1, and at cycle 7 day 1. Points from the study as a whole: CD4+ and CD8+ T cells in blood underwent clonal expansion by week 6 at 0.1 to 3.0 mg/kg. Researchers did not determine the expanded peripheral T cells' antigen specificity.

The sequence came from an adult with an advanced solid tumor such as melanoma, head and neck, liver or kidney cancer. The chain couples TRBV2 to TRBJ1-5; 8 bases fit TRBD1. Sequenced material: CD4+ or CD8+ T cells sorted from blood, taken in a trial of the OX40 agonist ivuxolimab. The CDR3 loop reads CASRDRVGNQPQHF. The CDR3 DNA is TGTGCCAGCAGGGACAGGGTTGGCAATCAGCCCCAGCATTTT. Full variable domain (remainder filled in from reference TRBV2 and TRBJ1-5): EPEVTQTPSHQVTQMGQEVILRCVPISNHLYFYWYRQILGQKVEFLVSFYNNEISEKSEIFDDQFSVERPDGSNFTLKIRSTKLEDSAMYFCASRDRVGNQPQHFGDGTRLSIL.